This T cell receptor beta chain was documented in a study of shared clonotypes between healthy human individuals. The protocol was immunoSEQ multiplex PCR, while the TCRdb copy is restricted to in-frame clones and leaves out a portion. The sample carries 98,000 or so clones, about 70% recorded once. Trimming shortened V by 5 bases and J by 2 bases, and 13 bases separated the two germline ends. The CDR3 is made up of 14 amino acids. Germline loops: CDR1 SGHNT, CDR2 YYREEE (reference sequence). This clone was seen only once. Its antigen is as yet unknown. General study findings and limits: Tissue TCR repertoires likely differ from these blood-only repertoires.

This chain connects TRBV5-4 to TRBJ1-1; no clear D gene. Specimen: memory CD8+ T cells sorted from blood. Subset specified: CD45RO+ cells pooled with CCR7-negative TemRA cells. This receptor was taken from a woman aged 30 to 39 in good health. CDR3 DNA: TGTGCCAGCAGACCTGGACCCCACAACACTGAAGCTTTCTTT. Translated, it gives CASRPGPHNTEAFF.